There are many counts of the clone carrying this TCR beta chain. The data stem from a study of regulatory T cells in long-lasting Graves disease. V lost 4 bases and J lost 0, with 13 bases in between. CDR3 length: 15 residues. Germline V lookup: CDR1 DFQATT, CDR2 SNEGSKA (reference sequence). Time point noted: persistent/refractory GD, antithyroid drugs over 5 years with positive TRAb. RNA from PBMCs was the source of the TCR library. Building of the TCR beta libraries involved iRepertoire HTBI primers and Arm-PCR of CDR3 regions. Each CDR3 protein is one row after TCRdb ran MiXCR on the multiplex PCR reads. The sample lists about 470,000 distinct CDR3 sequences; around 21% were seen once.

The sample was peripheral blood mononuclear cells (PBMCs), taken when the disease was refractory, from a patient treated with antithyroid drugs. V and J are TRBV20-1 and TRBJ1-5; weak D call: TRBD1 (6 bases). This receptor was identified in a female donor with Graves disease. The CDR3 protein is CSANIWGASNQPQHF. The CDR3 DNA is TGCAGTGCTAACATTTGGGGGGCTAGCAATCAGCCCCAGCATTTT.